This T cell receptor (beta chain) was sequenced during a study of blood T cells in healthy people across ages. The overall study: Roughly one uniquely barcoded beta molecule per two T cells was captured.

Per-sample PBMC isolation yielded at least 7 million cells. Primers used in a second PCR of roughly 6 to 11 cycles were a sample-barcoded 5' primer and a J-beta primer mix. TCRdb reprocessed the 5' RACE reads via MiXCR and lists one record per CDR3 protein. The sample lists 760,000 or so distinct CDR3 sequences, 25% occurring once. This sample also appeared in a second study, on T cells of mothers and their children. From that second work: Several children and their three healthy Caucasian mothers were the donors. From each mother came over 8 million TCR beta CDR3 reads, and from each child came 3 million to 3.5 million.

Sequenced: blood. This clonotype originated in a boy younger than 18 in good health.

CDR3 bases: TGTGCCAGCACCTATGGAGGACTAGAGCAGTTCTTC. Translating gives CASTYGGLEQFF. The chain recombines TRBV12-3 or TRBV12-4 with TRBJ2-5, with D maybe TRBD2 (6 bases). The J call may not be correct, given that the DNA end is closer to TRBJ2-1. The CDR3 extends over 12 amino acids.